This TCR beta chain was recorded in a study of graft-versus-host responses after intestinal transplantation. The study's findings and limits: Some GvH clones were seen earlier in gut or blood, suggesting intestinal origin.

After transplant, marrow was aspirated from the posterior iliac crest or elsewhere. Germline values: CDR1 SGDLS, CDR2 YYNGEE. CDR3 length: 15 amino acids. Trimming cost V 0 bases and J 10 bases, with 16 bases left between them. Profiled with immunoSEQ multiplex PCR; TCRdb holds only in-frame clones, not every one. This sample has about 15,000 clones, with approximately 87% found just once. For this clone: The antigen is unknown.

The TCR sequence derives from a human patient who received an intestinal transplant, so some T cells may come from the graft donor. The rearrangement uses TRBV9 and TRBJ1-4; perhaps TRBD1 as D (5 bases). Here the sequenced sample was bone marrow, taken approximately 130 days after intestinal transplantation. This CDR3 is CASSVGREGLGKLFF. The CDR3, as DNA: TGTGCCAGCAGCGTAGGCAGGGAAGGCTTAGGAAAACTGTTTTTT. Full variable domain (outside the CDR3, taken from reference TRBV9 and TRBJ1-4): DSGVTQTPKHLITATGQRVTLRCSPRSGDLSVYWYQQSLDQGLQFLIQYYNGEERAKGNILERFSAQQFPDLHSELNLSSLELGDSALYFCASSVGREGLGKLFFGSGTQLSVL.